This T cell receptor (beta chain) came from a study of T cell repertoires in aging, cancer and after chemotherapy. Study in general: Glioblastoma patients receiving temozolomide-based therapy gave paired samples before and after chemotherapy.

Amplification of TCR beta used genomic DNA extracted from peripheral blood. The germline V gene has CDR1 LGHNA and CDR2 YSLEER. V was pared by 0 bases and J by 9 bases, with 11 bases between. This CDR3 is 13 amino acids long. Rearranged V-D-J TRB sequences were amplified with a mixed TRB-A/B primer pool. Each CDR3 protein gets one entry after TCRdb re-called the multiplex PCR reads with MiXCR. The sample has roughly 3,800 distinct CDR3 sequences; around 30% are singletons. In regard to this clonotype: The antigen remains unidentified.

General study points: Healthy donors lost TCR diversity with age mainly through richness, cancer patients through richness and evenness.

This chain connects TRBV4-3 to TRBJ1-2; D gene unclear. This TCR was sampled from a human donor with a solid tumor. The specimen was blood. CDR3 DNA: TGCGCCAGCAGCCAAGAATACGGTATTAGCTACACCTTC. It translates to CASSQEYGISYTF.